The 8 T cell receptor beta chains reported below all come from one sample, sequenced in a study of blood T cell repertoires in COVID-19. Sequencing was performed with immunoSEQ multiplex PCR; in TCRdb, only in-frame clones are kept and a portion is missing. The sample carries about 100,000 clones, about 91% recorded once. Sequencing input: peripheral blood. These receptors were taken from a man between 50 and 59 years old with acute or convalescent COVID-19.

The chain links TRBV2 to TRBJ1-3; D may be TRBD1 (5 bases). V was clipped by 4 bases and J by 1 base, with 8 bases between them. The CDR3 spans 14 residues. Germline CDR1 is SNHLY and CDR2 is FYNNEI. The chain's CDR3 is CASSGQPSGNTIYF. CDR3 bases: TGTGCCAGCAGTGGACAGCCTTCTGGAAACACCATATATTTT.

A few counts support this clone. V gene TRBV2 combines with J gene TRBJ2-2, with D possibly TRBD1 on 5 matching bases. The CDR3 is 12 amino acids. Deletions cut 8 bases from V and 1 base from J, with 5 bases between. From germline, CDR1 is SNHLY and CDR2 FYNNEI. This chain's CDR3 is CASDRNTGELFF. DNA for the CDR3: TGTGCCAGCGACAGGAACACCGGGGAGCTGTTTTTT.

V and J are TRBV18 and TRBJ1-1; unclear D gene. CDR1 and CDR2 from the germline V gene are KGHSH and LQKENI. The CDR3 spans 14 residues. Trimming shortened V by 2 bases and J by 5 bases, and 12 bases separated the two germline ends. Here the CDR3 reads CASSPSRRETEAFF. Written as DNA, the CDR3 is TGTGCCAGCTCACCAAGCAGGCGGGAGACTGAAGCTTTCTTT.

V gene TRBV28 combines with J gene TRBJ1-6; D uncertain. The length of the CDR3 is 16 residues. The V and J ends lost 6 bases and 7 bases respectively, with 19 bases between them. Germline CDR1 and CDR2: MDHEN and SYDVKM. The CDR3 DNA reads as TGTGCCAGCAGGACGGGCGCTCGAGGGAGGAATTCACCCCTCCACTTT. The encoded protein is CASRTGARGRNSPLHF.

CDR3 loop: CASSTDRGRVAPVEQFF. As DNA, the CDR3 is TGTGCCAGTAGTACTGACAGGGGGCGCGTTGCTCCGGTTGAGCAGTTCTTC. J is TRBJ2-1 and V is TRBV19; 10 bases match TRBD1. CDR3 length equals 17 residues. J gave up 9 bases and V 4 bases, and 15 bases lay outside the gene matches. Germline V gives CDR1 LNHDA, CDR2 SQIVND (reference sequence).

The gene calls are TRBV29-1 and TRBJ1-1; 8 nucleotides line up with TRBD1. Trimming removed 3 bases from V and 4 bases from J; junction bases left unmatched: 1. The CDR3 consists of 12 residues. Per germline, CDR1 SQVTM and CDR2 ANQGSEA. The CDR3 bases are TGCAGCGTTGATACAGGGGGCACTGAAGCTTTCTTT. This encodes CSVDTGGTEAFF.

This clone was detected once. V is TRBV7-6 and J is TRBJ1-1; possible D gene TRBD1, 5 bases. Trimming took 2 bases from V and 5 from J, leaving 18 bases between them. Germline CDR1 and CDR2: SGHVS and FNYEAQ. The CDR3 totals 16 residues. CDR3 amino acids: CASSLSGEGLSTEAFF. CDR3 coding DNA: TGTGCCAGCAGCTTATCGGGGGAGGGGCTCTCAACTGAAGCTTTCTTT.

The chain uses TRBV7-2 and TRBJ2-4, with 7 bases matching TRBD1. The germline V gene has CDR1 SGHTA and CDR2 FQGNSA. V was pared by 10 bases and J by 2 bases, with 8 bases of the junction left unmatched. CDR3 length: 14 residues. Written as DNA, the CDR3 is TGTGCCACCCAAGGGGGCGCGCCCAAAAACATTCAGTACTTC. Amino acids: CATQGGAPKNIQYF. The variable domain in full, with the rest retrieved from reference TRBV7-2 and TRBJ2-4, is GAGVSQSPSNKVTEKGKDVELRCDPISGHTALYWYRQSLGQGLEFLIYFQGNSAPDKSGLPSDRFSAERTGGSVSTLTIQRTQQEDSAVYLCATQGGAPKNIQYFGAGTRLSVL.